These T cell receptor beta chains were read from a single sample in a study of Graves' ophthalmopathy and Graves' hyperthyroidism. TCRdb fed the multiplex PCR reads into MiXCR, producing one record per CDR3 protein. The sample holds almost 750,000 distinct CDR3 sequences, roughly 41% seen once. The sequenced material came from peripheral blood. These receptors were taken from an adult man with Graves' ophthalmopathy. CDR3s include the opening cysteine and the closing phenylalanine or tryptophan. A D gene is named only where the DNA matches it firmly. Only some rows state a clone size, as once, few, many or a class for expanded clones.

j_call d_call clone_size v_call cdr3_nt cdr3_aa
TRBJ1-1 . many TRBV25-1 TGTGCCAGCAGTGCTCCGACGGGAGCCGGTGCTGAAGCTTTCTTT CASSAPTGAGAEAFF
TRBJ2-2 . . TRBV7-3 TGTGCCAGCAGCCCGCATGGGGGGACCGGGGAGCTGTTTTTT CASSPHGGTGELFF
TRBJ2-7 TRBD2 few TRBV19 TGTGCCAGTAGTATCTCGACTAGCGGGGGGACCTACGAGCAGTACTTC CASSISTSGGTYEQYF
TRBJ2-5 . . TRBV6-1 TGTGCCAGCAGAACTTACAGTGTCGGCGAGACCCAGTACTTC CASRTYSVGETQYF
TRBJ2-7 . many TRBV19 TGTGCCAGTAGCTCCACCCAGACAGCGTCCTACGAGCAGTACTTC CASSSTQTASYEQYF
TRBJ2-7 . . TRBV25-1 TGTGCCAGCAGTTTAGGGCAGACCTACTACGAGCAGTACTTC CASSLGQTYYEQYF
TRBJ1-1 . . TRBV7-9 TGTGCCAGCTCACCAGCAGGGGCGAACACTGAAGCTTTCTTT CASSPAGANTEAFF
TRBJ1-5 . . TRBV7-9 TGTGCCAGCAGCCATGGGACACGAAACAATCAGCCCCAGCATTTT CASSHGTRNNQPQHF
TRBJ2-5 TRBD1 many TRBV10-3 TGTGCCATCAGTGAGAGAGACGGGACAGAAGAGACCCAGTACTTC CAISERDGTEETQYF
TRBJ2-7 TRBD1 . TRBV7-2 TGTGCCAGCAGCCTCAGGGGGACAGGGCGCCACGAGCAGTACTTC CASSLRGTGRHEQYF
TRBJ1-2 . . TRBV7-6 TGTGCCAGCAGCTTCCGGGACATCGGGGTGGGCTACACCTTC CASSFRDIGVGYTF
TRBJ2-5 . many TRBV7-7 TGTGCCAGCAGCGTTCGGGACTCCCAAGAGACCCAGTACTTC CASSVRDSQETQYF
TRBJ2-5 . few TRBV7-9 TGTGCCAGCAGCTTCGAGGTAGTGGAGACCCAGTGCTTC CASSFEVVETQCF
TRBJ1-2 TRBD1 few TRBV20-1 TGCAGTGCCACGACAGGGGGCAATGGCTACACCTTC CSATTGGNGYTF
TRBJ2-5 TRBD2 . TRBV19 TGTGCCAGTAGTATGAAGACTAGCGGGGGTGCAGAGACCCAGTACTTC CASSMKTSGGAETQYF
TRBJ1-1 . many TRBV19 TGTGCCAGTAGTACACAGGGAACGAACACTGAAGCTTTCTTT CASSTQGTNTEAFF
TRBJ1-2 TRBD1 few TRBV19 TGTGCCAGTAGCCCCAAAGGACAGGGTTCAAACTATGGCTACACCTTC CASSPKGQGSNYGYTF
TRBJ1-4 TRBD1 few TRBV25-1 TGTGCCAGCAGATCTCCCGGGACAGGGAACGAAAAACTGTTTTTT CASRSPGTGNEKLFF
TRBJ2-2 . few TRBV19 TGTGCCAGTACCCTTAAGGGGGCCGGGGAGGTCGGGGAGCTGTTTTTT CASTLKGAGEVGELFF
TRBJ2-7 . . TRBV2 TGTGCCAGCAGTTTCACGGGGGACGAGCAGTACTTC CASSFTGDEQYF
TRBJ2-7 TRBD2 . TRBV7-2 TGTGCCAGCAGCTTAGCGGCGATAGCGGGGCTGGTCTACGAGCAGTACTTC CASSLAAIAGLVYEQYF
TRBJ2-7 . . TRBV10-3 TGTGCCAGCTCACCACCCCCGACTGTAAGGTACGAGCAGTACTTC CASSPPPTVRYEQYF
TRBJ1-2 . few TRBV12-3/TRBV12-4 TGTGCCAGCAGTTTAGCGTTCGGGAGCAACTATGGCTACACCTTC CASSLAFGSNYGYTF
TRBJ1-1 TRBD1 . TRBV7-3 TGTGCCAGCAGCGCGGGACAGTCACCGGCTTTCTTT CASSAGQSPAFF